What follows are 26 T cell receptor beta chains derived from one specimen sequenced in a study of response to subunit inactivated influenza vaccine. TCRdb independently ran MiXCR on the RT-PCR reads; one entry per CDR3 protein. The repertoire holds under 500,000 distinct CDR3 sequences, with around 9.9% as singletons. The specimen was PBMCs from blood, collected roughly 48 days after vaccination. The receptors shown here come from a man aged 50 to 60 who received an inactivated influenza vaccine.

In this sample, this clonotype turned up many times. The chain has TRBV12-3 or TRBV12-4 and TRBJ2-7; 11 bases fit TRBD1. The CDR3 totals 15 residues. Trimming at V came to 5 bases and at J to 2 bases, leaving 5 bases not matched to a gene. The CDR3: CASSLGTGGAYEQYF. As DNA, the CDR3 is TGTGCCAGCAGTCTTGGGACAGGGGGGGCCTACGAGCAGTACTTC.

The chain has TRBV5-1 and TRBJ2-2, with TRBD2 matching over 7 bases. The CDR3 sequence is 15 residues long. V lost 4 bases, J lost 7 bases, and 10 bases stayed unmatched. Germline values: CDR1 SGHRS, CDR2 YFSETQ. The CDR3 loop is CASSEGTTGGGELFF. Written as DNA, the CDR3 is TGCGCCAGCAGCGAGGGGACTACGGGAGGCGGGGAGCTGTTTTTT.

This clonotype was seen a handful of times. The V and J genes are TRBV4-2 and TRBJ2-2; tentatively, D is TRBD1 (5 bases). V shed 3 bases and J shed 2 bases, with 7 bases lying between them. Looked up from germline, CDR1 is LGHNA and CDR2 is YNFKEQ. The CDR3 runs to 14 residues. The CDR3, as DNA: TGTGCCAGCAGCCATACAGGAAACACCGGGGAGCTGTTTTTT. Translated: CASSHTGNTGELFF.

The chain links TRBV5-5 to TRBJ2-1; 10 positions agree with TRBD1. The CDR3 length is 15 residues. V trimming: 3 bases; J trimming: 4 bases; junction bases outside the gene matches: 4. Per germline, CDR1 SGHKS and CDR2 YYEKEE (reference sequence). The CDR3 DNA follows: TGTGCCAGCAGCTCCGGGACAGGGGTATACAATGAGCAGTTCTTC. Its translation: CASSSGTGVYNEQFF.

The gene calls are TRBV4-2 and TRBJ1-3; D possibly corresponds to TRBD1 (5 bases). Germline lookup yields CDR1 LGHNA and CDR2 YNFKEQ. V was pared by 8 bases and J by 1 base, with 21 bases between. The CDR3 runs to 17 residues. Here the CDR3 reads CASCTQSTESSGNTIYF. The CDR3 nucleotides read TGTGCCAGCTGCACCCAATCGACAGAGTCATCTGGAAACACCATATATTTT.

This clonotype was seen more than once but under ten times. The J gene is TRBJ2-7, the V gene TRBV11-3; 7 bases are a match to TRBD1. Unmatched junction bases numbered 2, after V lost 3 bases and J lost 0 bases. Germline CDR1 reads SGHNT; CDR2 reads YENEEA. There are 14 residues in the CDR3. The CDR3 DNA reads as TGTGCCAGCAGCTTCCCAGGGGGCTCCTACGAGCAGTACTTC. This sequence encodes CASSFPGGSYEQYF.

This clonotype was counted at least ten times. J is TRBJ2-7 and V is TRBV7-9; D gene unclear. The germline CDR1 and CDR2 sequences are SEHNR and FQNEAQ (reference sequence). CDR3 length: 12 residues. V was trimmed by 1 base and J by 5 bases, leaving 6 bases between them. CDR3 nucleotides: TGTGCCAGCAGCTTAGGAGTCCACGAGCAGTACTTC. Translation: CASSLGVHEQYF.

V and J are TRBV5-5 and TRBJ2-5; 10 nucleotides line up with TRBD2. V shed 6 bases and J 3 bases; nucleotides not matched to a gene: 5. This CDR3 has 14 amino acids. Germline V lookup: CDR1 SGHKS, CDR2 YYEKEE (reference sequence). CDR3 in amino acids: CASTDLAGEETQYF. The CDR3 DNA reads as TGTGCCAGCACCGACCTAGCGGGAGAAGAGACCCAGTACTTC.

The table lists this clonotype with a few counts. The chain is built from TRBV28 and TRBJ1-6; no definite D call. This CDR3 contains 14 residues. Trimming left V 7 bases short and J 5 bases short, with 12 bases between. Per germline, CDR1 MDHEN and CDR2 SYDVKM. In nucleotides, the CDR3 is TGTGCCAGCACCCCGAACGGGAATAATTCACCCCTCCACTTT. It encodes CASTPNGNNSPLHF.

The chain carries TRBV7-2 and TRBJ2-1, with 9 bases matching TRBD2. The CDR3 is made up of 15 amino acids. The J segment lost 4 bases and the V segment lost 2 bases, leaving 3 bases of the junction unmatched. Germline V gene data show CDR1 as SGHTA and CDR2 as FQGNSA. The chain's CDR3 is CASSLSAGGYNEQFF. The CDR3 DNA reads as TGTGCCAGCAGCTTATCCGCGGGAGGGTACAATGAGCAGTTCTTC.

This clonotype was recorded a few times. This chain connects TRBV2 to TRBJ2-2; D may be TRBD1 or TRBD2 (5 bases each). The CDR3 is 14 amino acids. Trimming left V 4 bases short and J 6 bases short, with 12 bases between. Germline V gene lookup returns CDR1 SNHLY and CDR2 FYNNEI. CDR3 bases: TGTGCCAGCAGTGGACAGAGGGTGGCCGGGGAGCTGTTTTTT. Protein: CASSGQRVAGELFF.

This clonotype was detected ten times or more. The chain recombines TRBV20-1 with TRBJ2-1, with TRBD2 identical over 7 bases. V lost 2 bases and J lost 6; bases outside the gene matches: 13. The CDR3 runs to 16 residues. Germline V gene data show CDR1 as DFQATT and CDR2 as SNEGSKA (reference sequence). This CDR3 reads CSARRSSGPLFNEQFF. For the CDR3, the DNA is TGCAGTGCTAGAAGGAGTAGCGGGCCACTTTTCAATGAGCAGTTCTTC.

This clonotype was observed at least ten times. The J gene is TRBJ1-2, the V gene TRBV20-1; D remains ambiguous. Between the trimmed V and J ends, which lost 2 bases and 4 bases, there was a span of 14 bases. The CDR3 extends over 14 amino acids. Per germline, CDR1 DFQATT and CDR2 SNEGSKA (reference sequence). The DNA for the CDR3 is TGCAGTGCTAGAACTGGAGATAACTTCTATGGCTACACCTTC. Translated, it gives CSARTGDNFYGYTF.

CDR3 nucleotide sequence: TGTGCCAGCAGCCAAGTTTACGGAAACACCATATATTTT. It translates to CASSQVYGNTIYF. The J gene is TRBJ1-3, the V gene TRBV3-1; D uncertain. This CDR3 comprises 13 residues. The V and J ends lost 1 base and 4 bases respectively, with 5 bases between them. The germline gives CDR1 LGHDT, CDR2 YNNKEL (reference sequence).

This clonotype was seen many times. The genes are TRBV5-1 and TRBJ2-7; D may be TRBD2 (5 bases). V lost 0 bases to trimming and J lost 3 bases, with 10 bases between them. Germline loops: CDR1 SGHRS, CDR2 YFSETQ. This CDR3 region has 14 residues. CDR3 region: CASSLESGGYEQYF. For the CDR3, the DNA is TGCGCCAGCAGCTTGGAGTCAGGAGGCTACGAGCAGTACTTC.

This clonotype was seen ten or more times. The V and J genes are TRBV30 and TRBJ2-2; D is uncertain. The CDR3 is 12 residues long. Germline CDR1 and CDR2: GTSNPN and SVGIG (reference sequence). The V end lost 2 bases, the J end lost 6 bases, and 7 bases lay between the germline ends. This chain's CDR3 is CAWSLTAGELFF. CDR3 nucleotide sequence: TGTGCCTGGAGTTTAACAGCCGGGGAGCTGTTTTTT.

This clonotype was found many times. The gene calls are TRBV20-1 and TRBJ2-1, with D perhaps matching TRBD2 (7 bases). Germline CDR1 is DFQATT and CDR2 is SNEGSKA (reference sequence). The V gene lost 0 bases and the J gene lost 9 bases, with 15 bases spanning the gap. The CDR3 is made up of 14 amino acids. The CDR3 coding sequence is TGCAGTGCTAGAGAGAGGGGGGGGCCTGGTGAGCAGTTCTTC. Residues: CSARERGGPGEQFF.

This clonotype was found a few times. The chain is built from TRBV28 and TRBJ2-7, with D hard to call. This CDR3 has 14 amino acids. From germline, CDR1 is MDHEN and CDR2 SYDVKM. Deletions cut 3 bases from V and 2 bases from J, with 11 bases between. The CDR3 loop is CASSFRTFAYEQYF. The CDR3 DNA is TGTGCCAGCAGTTTTAGGACGTTCGCCTACGAGCAGTACTTC.

This clonotype was counted between two and nine times. This chain links TRBV5-1 with TRBJ2-5, with 7 bases lining up with TRBD2. Unmatched junction bases numbered 5, after V lost 0 bases and J lost 0 bases. Germline lookup yields CDR1 SGHRS and CDR2 YFSETQ. CDR3 length: 16 residues. CDR3 DNA: TGCGCCAGCAGCTTGGGTCCTAGCGGAAACCAAGAGACCCAGTACTTC. Protein product: CASSLGPSGNQETQYF.

This clonotype was recorded many times. The rearrangement joins TRBV7-9 to TRBJ1-1; the D gene is possibly TRBD1 (5 bases). Germline V lookup: CDR1 SEHNR, CDR2 FQNEAQ (reference sequence). CDR3 size: 17 residues. V dropped 5 bases and J dropped 0 bases, with 19 bases sitting between them. The CDR3 spells CASSARVLLLMNTEAFF. CDR3 coding DNA: TGTGCCAGCAGCGCCAGGGTTCTACTGCTCATGAACACTGAAGCTTTCTTT.

This clonotype has a handful of counts. This chain connects TRBV7-9 to TRBJ2-2, with D uncertain. This CDR3 is 15 amino acids long. Trimming shortened V by 3 bases and J by 7 bases, and 15 bases separated the two germline ends. CDR1 SEHNR and CDR2 FQNEAQ come from the germline V gene (reference sequence). The CDR3 region has the DNA TGTGCCAGCAGCTTGGGCCCCCCGGAGAGCGGGGAGCTGTTTTTT. Translating gives CASSLGPPESGELFF.

This clonotype has ten or more counts. This chain uses TRBV11-2 with TRBJ2-3, with a possible D match to TRBD1 (6 bases). In germline, CDR1 is SGHAT, CDR2 FQNNGV. V dropped 3 bases and J dropped 3 bases, with 7 bases sitting between them. CDR3 size: 13 residues. The CDR3 loop is CASSLQGTDTQYF. CDR3 nucleotide sequence: TGTGCCAGCAGCTTGCAGGGGACAGATACGCAGTATTTT.

This clonotype turned up a few times. This chain uses TRBV5-1 with TRBJ1-3, with no clear D. The germline CDR1 and CDR2 sequences are SGHRS and YFSETQ. V gave up 4 bases and J gave up 3 bases, with 11 bases separating them. The CDR3 contains 14 residues. DNA for the CDR3: TGCGCCAGCAGCGCCGAACAAGGTGGAAACACCATATATTTT. It specifies CASSAEQGGNTIYF.

The genes are TRBV5-1 and TRBJ2-7, with TRBD2 matching 11 bases. The V gene end was trimmed by 1 base and the J gene end by 6 bases; junction bases not matched to a gene: 6. Germline lookup yields CDR1 SGHRS and CDR2 YFSETQ. The CDR3 consists of 15 residues. This chain's CDR3 is CASSLIAGGPGEQYF. In DNA form, the CDR3 reads TGCGCCAGCAGCTTGATAGCGGGAGGGCCGGGCGAGCAGTACTTC.

This clonotype has just a few counts. V usage is TRBV3-1 and J usage is TRBJ2-2, with 13 bases fitting TRBD2. V trimming: 4 bases; J trimming: 3 bases; junction bases outside the gene matches: 8. Germline CDR1 is LGHDT and CDR2 is YNNKEL (reference sequence). The CDR3 length is 18 residues. DNA of the CDR3: TGTGCCAGCAGCCCCCCTGGGACTAGCGGGATCTACACCGGGGAGCTGTTTTTT. Protein: CASSPPGTSGIYTGELFF.

This clonotype was found many times. The V call is TRBV4-1, the J call TRBJ1-5; no clear D. From germline, CDR1 is MGHRA and CDR2 YSYEKL. The length of the CDR3 is 17 residues. V lost 1 base and J lost 6, with 19 bases in between. The CDR3 spells CASSQGRALIESQPQHF. In nucleotides, the CDR3 is TGCGCCAGCAGCCAAGGCCGGGCCCTCATCGAGAGTCAGCCCCAGCATTTT.